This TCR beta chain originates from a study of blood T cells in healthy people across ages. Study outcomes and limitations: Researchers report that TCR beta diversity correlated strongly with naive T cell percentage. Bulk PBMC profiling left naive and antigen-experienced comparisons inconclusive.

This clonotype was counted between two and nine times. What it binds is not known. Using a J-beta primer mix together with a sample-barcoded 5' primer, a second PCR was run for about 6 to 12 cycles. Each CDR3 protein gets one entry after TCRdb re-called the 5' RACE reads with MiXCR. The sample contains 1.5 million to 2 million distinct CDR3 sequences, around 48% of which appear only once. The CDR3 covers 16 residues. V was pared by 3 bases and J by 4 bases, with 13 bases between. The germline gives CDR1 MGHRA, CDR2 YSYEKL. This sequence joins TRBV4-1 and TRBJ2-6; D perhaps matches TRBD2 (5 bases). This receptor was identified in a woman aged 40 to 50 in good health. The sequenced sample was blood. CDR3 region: CASSQTEASGANVLTF. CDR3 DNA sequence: TGCGCCAGCAGCCAGACGGAGGCTAGCGGGGCCAACGTCCTGACTTTC.